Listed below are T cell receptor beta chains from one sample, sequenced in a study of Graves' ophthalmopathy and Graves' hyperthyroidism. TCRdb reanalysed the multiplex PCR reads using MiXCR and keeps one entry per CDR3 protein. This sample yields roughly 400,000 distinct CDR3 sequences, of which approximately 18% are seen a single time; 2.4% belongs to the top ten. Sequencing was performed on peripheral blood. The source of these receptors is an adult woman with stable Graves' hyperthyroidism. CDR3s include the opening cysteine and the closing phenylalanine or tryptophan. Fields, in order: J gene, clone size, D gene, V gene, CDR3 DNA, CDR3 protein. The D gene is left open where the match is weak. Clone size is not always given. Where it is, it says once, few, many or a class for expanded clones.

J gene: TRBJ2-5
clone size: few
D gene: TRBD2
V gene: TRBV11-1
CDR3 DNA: TGTGCCAGCAGCTCGACACCCGGACTAGCGGGAGGGATGTACCAAGAGACCCAGTACTTC
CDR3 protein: CASSSTPGLAGGMYQETQYF

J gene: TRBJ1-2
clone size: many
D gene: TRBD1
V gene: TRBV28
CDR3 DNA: TGTGCCAGCAGTTTAAGAGGGACAGACTATGGCTACACCTTC
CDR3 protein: CASSLRGTDYGYTF

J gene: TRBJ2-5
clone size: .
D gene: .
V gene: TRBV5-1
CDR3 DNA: TGCGCCAGCAGCTCTTCGATTGGGACCCAGTACTTC
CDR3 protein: CASSSSIGTQYF

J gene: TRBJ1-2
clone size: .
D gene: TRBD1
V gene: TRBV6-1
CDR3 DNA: TGTGCCAGCAGTACAGGGGATCTGGGCTATGGCTACACCTTC
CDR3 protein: CASSTGDLGYGYTF

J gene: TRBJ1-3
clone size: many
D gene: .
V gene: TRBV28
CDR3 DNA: TGTGCCAGCAGTTTATTTGTCAGGGATGGAAACACCATATATTTT
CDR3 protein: CASSLFVRDGNTIYF

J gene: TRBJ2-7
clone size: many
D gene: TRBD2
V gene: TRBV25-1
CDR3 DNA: TGTGCCAGCAGTCTCATCGGACTAGCGGGGGAGTACGAGCAGTACTTC
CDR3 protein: CASSLIGLAGEYEQYF

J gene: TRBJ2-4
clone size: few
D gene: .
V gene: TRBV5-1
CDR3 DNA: TGCGCCAGCAGCTTTCTCACAGGGAAAGGGAACATTAAGTACTTC
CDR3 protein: CASSFLTGKGNIKYF

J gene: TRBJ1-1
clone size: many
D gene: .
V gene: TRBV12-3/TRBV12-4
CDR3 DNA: TGTGCCAGCTTCGCCTCGGGACTTGGGAACACTGAAGCTTTCTTT
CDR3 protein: CASFASGLGNTEAFF

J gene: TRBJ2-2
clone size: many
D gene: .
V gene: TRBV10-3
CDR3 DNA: TGTGCCATCAGTGAACTAGCCGGGGAGCTGTTTTTT
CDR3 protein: CAISELAGELFF

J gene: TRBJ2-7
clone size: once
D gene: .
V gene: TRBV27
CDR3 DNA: TGTGCCAGCAGTTTATCGTTTACAGGGGAGCAGTACTTC
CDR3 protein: CASSLSFTGEQYF

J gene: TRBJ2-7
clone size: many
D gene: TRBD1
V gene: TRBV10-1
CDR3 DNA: TGCGCCAGCAGGGCACAGGGGGGCTACGAGCAGTACTTC
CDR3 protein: CASRAQGGYEQYF

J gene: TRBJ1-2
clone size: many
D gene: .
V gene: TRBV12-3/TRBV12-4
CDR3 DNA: TGTGCCAGCAGTTTTAACTTCGGGACTGGGTATGGCTACACCTTC
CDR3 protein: CASSFNFGTGYGYTF

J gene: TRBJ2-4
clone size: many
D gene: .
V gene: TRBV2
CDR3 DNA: TGTGCCAGCAGTGCTTCCGGGACAGGACTAGCCAAAAACATTAAGTACTTC
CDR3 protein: CASSASGTGLAKNIKYF

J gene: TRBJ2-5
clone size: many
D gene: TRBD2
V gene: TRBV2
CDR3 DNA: TGTGCCAGCAGTGACAGTTTGAGTAGCGGGCAAGAGACCCAGTACTTC
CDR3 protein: CASSDSLSSGQETQYF

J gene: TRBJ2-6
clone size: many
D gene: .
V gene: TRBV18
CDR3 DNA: TGTGCCAGCTCCCCAAGAGGAGGTTCGGGGGCCAACGTCCTGACTTTC
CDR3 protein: CASSPRGGSGANVLTF

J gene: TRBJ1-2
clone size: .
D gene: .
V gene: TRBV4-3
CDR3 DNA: TGCGCCAGCAGCCAAGCACCGGACGGACTACGTGGTGGCTACACCTTC
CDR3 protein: CASSQAPDGLRGGYTF

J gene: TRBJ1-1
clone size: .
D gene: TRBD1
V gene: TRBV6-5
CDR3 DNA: TGTGCCAGCAGTTTCTTGGACAGGGGAGAATCCACTGAAGCTTTCTTT
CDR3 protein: CASSFLDRGESTEAFF

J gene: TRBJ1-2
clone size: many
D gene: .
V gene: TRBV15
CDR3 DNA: TGTGCCACCAGCAGTTCAGGGGAGGACTATGGCTACACCTTC
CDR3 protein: CATSSSGEDYGYTF